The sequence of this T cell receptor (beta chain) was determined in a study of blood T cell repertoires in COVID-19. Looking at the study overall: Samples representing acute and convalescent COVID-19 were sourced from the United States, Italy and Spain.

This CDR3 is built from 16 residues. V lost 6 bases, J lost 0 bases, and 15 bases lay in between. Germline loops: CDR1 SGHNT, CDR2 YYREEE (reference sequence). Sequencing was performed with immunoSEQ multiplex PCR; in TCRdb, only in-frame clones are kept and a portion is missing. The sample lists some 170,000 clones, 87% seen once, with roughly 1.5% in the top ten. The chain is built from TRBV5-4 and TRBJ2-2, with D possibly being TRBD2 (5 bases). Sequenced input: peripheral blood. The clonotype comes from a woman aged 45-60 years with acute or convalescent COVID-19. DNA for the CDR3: TGTGCCAGCACTTGGGGAGCGGATCCGAACACCGGGGAGCTGTTTTTT. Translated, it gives CASTWGADPNTGELFF.